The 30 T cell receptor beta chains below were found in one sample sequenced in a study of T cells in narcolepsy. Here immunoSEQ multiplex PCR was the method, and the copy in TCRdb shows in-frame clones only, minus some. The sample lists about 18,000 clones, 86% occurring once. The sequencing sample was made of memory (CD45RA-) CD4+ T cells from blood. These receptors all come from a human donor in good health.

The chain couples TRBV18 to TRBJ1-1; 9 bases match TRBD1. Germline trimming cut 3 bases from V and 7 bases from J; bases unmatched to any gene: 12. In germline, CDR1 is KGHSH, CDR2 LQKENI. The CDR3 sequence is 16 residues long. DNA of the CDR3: TGTGCCAGCTCACCCCGAGCCGGGACAGGGACTGGTGAAGCTTTCTTT. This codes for CASSPRAGTGTGEAFF.

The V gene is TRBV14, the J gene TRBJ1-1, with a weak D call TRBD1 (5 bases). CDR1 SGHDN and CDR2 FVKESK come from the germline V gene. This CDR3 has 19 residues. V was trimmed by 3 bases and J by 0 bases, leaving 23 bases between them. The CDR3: CASSQTYYWGEDLNTEAFF. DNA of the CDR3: TGTGCCAGCAGCCAGACGTATTACTGGGGGGAGGATTTGAACACTGAAGCTTTCTTT.

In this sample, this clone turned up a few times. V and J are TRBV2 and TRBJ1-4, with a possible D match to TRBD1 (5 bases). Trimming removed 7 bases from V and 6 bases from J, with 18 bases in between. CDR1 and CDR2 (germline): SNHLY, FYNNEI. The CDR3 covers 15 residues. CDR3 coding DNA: TGTGCCAGCACGGGGGTAGGAGCTGCGGATGAAAAACTGTTTTTT. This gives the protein CASTGVGAADEKLFF.

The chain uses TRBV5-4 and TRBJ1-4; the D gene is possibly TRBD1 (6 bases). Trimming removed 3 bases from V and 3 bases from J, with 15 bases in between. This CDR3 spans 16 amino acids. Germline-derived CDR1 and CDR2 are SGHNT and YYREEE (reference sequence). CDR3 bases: TGTGCCAGCAGCTGGTCGGGGGGCATGGCTAATGAAAAACTGTTTTTT. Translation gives CASSWSGGMANEKLFF. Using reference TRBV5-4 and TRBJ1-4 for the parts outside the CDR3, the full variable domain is ETGVTQSPTHLIKTRGQQVTLRCSSQSGHNTVSWYQQALGQGPQFIFQYYREEENGRGNFPPRFSGLQFPNYSSELNVNALELDDSALYLCASSWSGGMANEKLFFGSGTQLSVL.

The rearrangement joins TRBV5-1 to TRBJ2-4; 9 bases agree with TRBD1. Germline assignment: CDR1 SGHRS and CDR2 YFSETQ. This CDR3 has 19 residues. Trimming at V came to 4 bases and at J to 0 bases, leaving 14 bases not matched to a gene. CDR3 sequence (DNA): TGCGCCAGCAGCCCGGACAGGGGACTTCCTTTAAGAGCCAAAAACATTCAGTACTTC. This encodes CASSPDRGLPLRAKNIQYF.

The CDR3 is CASKSGGGSSVGSPLHF. In DNA, the CDR3 is TGTGCCAGCAAATCCGGAGGGGGAAGCTCGGTGGGTTCACCCCTCCACTTT. This chain uses TRBV28 with TRBJ1-6, with TRBD1 as a possible D gene (6 bases). From germline, CDR1 is MDHEN and CDR2 SYDVKM. There are 17 residues in the CDR3. Trimming removed 7 bases at V and 9 bases at J, with 25 bases between. Based on the CDR3 plus reference TRBV28 and TRBJ1-6, the full variable domain is DVKVTQSSRYLVKRTGEKVFLECVQDMDHENMFWYRQDPGLGLRLIYFSYDVKMKEKGDIPEGYSVSREKKERFSLILESASTNQTSMYLCASKSGGGSSVGSPLHFGNGTRLTVT.

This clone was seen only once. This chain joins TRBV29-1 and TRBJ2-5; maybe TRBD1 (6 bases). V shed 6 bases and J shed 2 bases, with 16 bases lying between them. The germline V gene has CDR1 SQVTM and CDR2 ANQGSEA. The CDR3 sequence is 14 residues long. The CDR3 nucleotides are TGCAGCGTCCGAGCAGGGGCACTACAAGAGACCCAGTACTTC. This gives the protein CSVRAGALQETQYF.

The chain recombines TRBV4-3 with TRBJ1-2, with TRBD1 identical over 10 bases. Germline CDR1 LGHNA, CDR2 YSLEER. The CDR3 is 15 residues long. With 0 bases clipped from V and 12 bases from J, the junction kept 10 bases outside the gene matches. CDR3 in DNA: TGCGCCAGCAGCCAAGAGAAGGGGACAGGGGATTACAACACCTTC. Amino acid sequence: CASSQEKGTGDYNTF.

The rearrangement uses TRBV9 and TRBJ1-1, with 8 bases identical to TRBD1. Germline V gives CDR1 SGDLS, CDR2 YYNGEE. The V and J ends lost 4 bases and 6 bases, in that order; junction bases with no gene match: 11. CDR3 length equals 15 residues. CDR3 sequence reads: CASSPPGGQGAEAFF. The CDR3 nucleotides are TGTGCCAGCAGCCCACCTGGTGGACAGGGAGCTGAAGCTTTCTTT.

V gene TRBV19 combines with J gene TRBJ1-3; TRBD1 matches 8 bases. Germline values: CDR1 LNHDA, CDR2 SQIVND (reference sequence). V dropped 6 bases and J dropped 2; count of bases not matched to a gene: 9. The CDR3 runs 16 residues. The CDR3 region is CASRSRVTGAGNTIYF. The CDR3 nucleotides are TGTGCCAGTAGATCGAGAGTGACAGGGGCTGGAAACACCATATATTTT.

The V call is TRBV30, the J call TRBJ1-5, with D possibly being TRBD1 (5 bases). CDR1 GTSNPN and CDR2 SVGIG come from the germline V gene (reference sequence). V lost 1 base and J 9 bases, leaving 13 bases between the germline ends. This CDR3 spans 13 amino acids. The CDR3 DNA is TGTGCCTGGAGTGGGGGAGGGGATCGGCCCCAGCATTTT. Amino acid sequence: CAWSGGGDRPQHF. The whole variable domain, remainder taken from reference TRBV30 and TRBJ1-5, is SQTIHQWPATLVQPVGSPLSLECTVEGTSNPNLYWYRQAAGRGLQLLFYSVGIGQISSEVPQNLSASRPQDRQFILSSKKLLLSDSGFYLCAWSGGGDRPQHFGDGTRLSIL.

The CDR3 sequence: CAISDRTTLSGANVLTF. The CDR3 nucleotides read TGTGCCATCAGTGACAGGACAACCCTCTCTGGGGCCAACGTCCTGACTTTC. The chain employs TRBV10-3 and TRBJ2-6; maybe TRBD1 (5 bases). Per the germline V gene, CDR1 is ENHRY and CDR2 is SYGVKD. Trimming shortened V by 3 bases and J by 0 bases, and 12 bases separated the two germline ends. This CDR3 is built from 17 residues.

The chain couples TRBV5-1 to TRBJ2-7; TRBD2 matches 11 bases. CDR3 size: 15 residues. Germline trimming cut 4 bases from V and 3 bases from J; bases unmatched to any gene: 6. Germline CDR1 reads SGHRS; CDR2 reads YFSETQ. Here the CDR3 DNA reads TGCGCCAGCAGCACCTCCGGGACTAGCGGCTACGAGCAGTACTTC. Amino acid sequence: CASSTSGTSGYEQYF.

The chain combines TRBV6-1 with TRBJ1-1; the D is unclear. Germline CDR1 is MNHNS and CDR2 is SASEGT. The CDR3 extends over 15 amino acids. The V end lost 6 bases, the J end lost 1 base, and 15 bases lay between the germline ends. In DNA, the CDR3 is TGTGCCAGCAGCCCGGACGGCAAGACGAACACTGAAGCTTTCTTT. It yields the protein CASSPDGKTNTEAFF.

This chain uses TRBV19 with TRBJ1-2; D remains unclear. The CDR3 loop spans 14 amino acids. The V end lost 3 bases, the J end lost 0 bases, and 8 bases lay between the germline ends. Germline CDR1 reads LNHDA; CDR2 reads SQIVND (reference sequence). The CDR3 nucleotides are TGTGCCAGTAGTATTAATGCGGCTAACTATGGCTACACCTTC. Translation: CASSINAANYGYTF.

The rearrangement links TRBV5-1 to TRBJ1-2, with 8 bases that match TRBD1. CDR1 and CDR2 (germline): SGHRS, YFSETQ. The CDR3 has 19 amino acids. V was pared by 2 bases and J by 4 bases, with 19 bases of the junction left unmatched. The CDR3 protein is CASSFNPSSPDRASYGYTF. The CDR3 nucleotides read TGCGCCAGCAGCTTCAACCCTTCGTCCCCGGACAGGGCATCCTATGGCTACACCTTC.

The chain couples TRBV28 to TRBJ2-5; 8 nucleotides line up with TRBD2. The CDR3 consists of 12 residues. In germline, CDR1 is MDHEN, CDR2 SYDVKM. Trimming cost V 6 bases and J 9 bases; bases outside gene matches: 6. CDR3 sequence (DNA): TGTGCCAGCAGACTAGCGCGGGGGGCCCAGTACTTC. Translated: CASRLARGAQYF.

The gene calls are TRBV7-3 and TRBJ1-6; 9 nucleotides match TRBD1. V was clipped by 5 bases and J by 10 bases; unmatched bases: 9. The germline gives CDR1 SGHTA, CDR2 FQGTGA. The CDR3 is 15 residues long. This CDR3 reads CASSLKGQGRSPLHF. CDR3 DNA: TGTGCCAGCAGCCTAAAGGGACAGGGAAGGTCACCCCTCCACTTT. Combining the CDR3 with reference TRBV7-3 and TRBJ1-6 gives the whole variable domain GAGVSQTPSNKVTEKGKYVELRCDPISGHTALYWYRQSLGQGPEFLIYFQGTGAADDSGLPNDRFFAVRPEGSVSTLKIQRTERGDSAVYLCASSLKGQGRSPLHFGNGTRLTVT.

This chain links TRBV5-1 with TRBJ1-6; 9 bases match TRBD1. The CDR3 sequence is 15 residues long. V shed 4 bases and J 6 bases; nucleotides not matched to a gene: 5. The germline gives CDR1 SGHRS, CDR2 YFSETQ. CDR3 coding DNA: TGCGCCAGCAGCGGGGGACAGGGAAGTAATTCACCCCTCCACTTT. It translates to CASSGGQGSNSPLHF.

The CDR3 spells CASSLAGTVKNYGYTF. The CDR3 coding sequence is TGTGCCAGCAGCTTAGCGGGGACAGTAAAAAACTATGGCTACACCTTC. The genes are TRBV7-9 and TRBJ1-2; 7 bases line up with TRBD1. The CDR3 sequence is 16 residues long. CDR1 and CDR2 from the germline V gene are SEHNR and FQNEAQ (reference sequence). The V and J ends lost 0 bases and 2 bases, in that order; junction bases with no gene match: 6. Using reference TRBV7-9 and TRBJ1-2 for the parts outside the CDR3, the full variable domain is DTGVSQNPRHKITKRGQNVTFRCDPISEHNRLYWYRQTLGQGPEFLTYFQNEAQLEKSRLLSDRFSAERPKGSFSTLEIQRTEQGDSAMYLCASSLAGTVKNYGYTFGSGTRLTVV.

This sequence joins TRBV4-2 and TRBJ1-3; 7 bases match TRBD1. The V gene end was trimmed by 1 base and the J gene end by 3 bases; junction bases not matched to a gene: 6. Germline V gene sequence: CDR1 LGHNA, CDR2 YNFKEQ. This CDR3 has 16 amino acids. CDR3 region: CASSQVRQGGGNTIYF. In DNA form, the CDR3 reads TGTGCCAGCAGCCAAGTACGGCAGGGGGGTGGAAACACCATATATTTT.

DNA for the CDR3: TGTGCCAGTTTCAAGGGGCAGGGACAAAGCAATCAGCCCCAGCATTTT. This codes for CASFKGQGQSNQPQHF. The V gene is TRBV19, the J gene TRBJ1-5; tentative D call: TRBD1 (6 bases). The germline gives CDR1 LNHDA, CDR2 SQIVND (reference sequence). V was trimmed by 8 bases and J by 1 base, leaving 18 bases between them. CDR3 length: 16 residues.

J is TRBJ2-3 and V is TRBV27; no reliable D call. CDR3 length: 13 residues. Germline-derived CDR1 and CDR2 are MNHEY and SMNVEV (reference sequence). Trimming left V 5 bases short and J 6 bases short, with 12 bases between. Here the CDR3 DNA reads TGTGCCAGCAGTCGACTCTTCGGGGATACGCAGTATTTT. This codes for CASSRLFGDTQYF.

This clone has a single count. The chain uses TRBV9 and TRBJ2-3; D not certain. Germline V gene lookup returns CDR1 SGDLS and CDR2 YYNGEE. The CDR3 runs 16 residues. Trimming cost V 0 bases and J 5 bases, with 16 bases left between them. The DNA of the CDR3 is TGTGCCAGCAGCGTAGGCATCCAGGCCACCGGAGATACGCAGTATTTT. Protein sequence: CASSVGIQATGDTQYF.

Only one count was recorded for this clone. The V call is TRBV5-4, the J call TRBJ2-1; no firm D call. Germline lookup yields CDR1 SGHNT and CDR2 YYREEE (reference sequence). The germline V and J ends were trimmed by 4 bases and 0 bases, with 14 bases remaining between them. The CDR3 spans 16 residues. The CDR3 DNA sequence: TGTGCCAGCAGCCCCCCCGGCGACCGCTCCTACAATGAGCAGTTCTTC. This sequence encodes CASSPPGDRSYNEQFF.

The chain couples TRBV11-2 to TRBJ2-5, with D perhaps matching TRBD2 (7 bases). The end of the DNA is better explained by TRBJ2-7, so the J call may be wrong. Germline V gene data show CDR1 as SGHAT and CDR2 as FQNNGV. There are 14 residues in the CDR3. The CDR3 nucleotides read TGTGCCAGCAGCTTAGGCAGGGGAGGGTACGAGCAGTACTTC. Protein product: CASSLGRGGYEQYF.

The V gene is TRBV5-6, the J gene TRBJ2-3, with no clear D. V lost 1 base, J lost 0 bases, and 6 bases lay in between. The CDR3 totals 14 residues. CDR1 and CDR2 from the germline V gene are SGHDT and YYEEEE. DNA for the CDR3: TGTGCCAGCAGCTTGTATACAAGCACAGATACGCAGTATTTT. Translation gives CASSLYTSTDTQYF.

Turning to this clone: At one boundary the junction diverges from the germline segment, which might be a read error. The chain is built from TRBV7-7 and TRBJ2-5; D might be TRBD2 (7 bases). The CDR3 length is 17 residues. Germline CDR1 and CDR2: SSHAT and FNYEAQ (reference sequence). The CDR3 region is CASSLGAGDIPQETQYF. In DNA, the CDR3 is TGTGCTAGCAGCTTGGGGGCGGGGGACATACCGCAAGAGACCCAGTACTTC.

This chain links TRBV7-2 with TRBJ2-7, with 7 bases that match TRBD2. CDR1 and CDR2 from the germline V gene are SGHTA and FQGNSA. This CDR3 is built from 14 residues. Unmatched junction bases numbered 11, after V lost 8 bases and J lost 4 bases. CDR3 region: CASQSRQGGYEQYF. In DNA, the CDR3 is TGTGCCAGCCAATCCAGGCAGGGAGGGTACGAGCAGTACTTC.

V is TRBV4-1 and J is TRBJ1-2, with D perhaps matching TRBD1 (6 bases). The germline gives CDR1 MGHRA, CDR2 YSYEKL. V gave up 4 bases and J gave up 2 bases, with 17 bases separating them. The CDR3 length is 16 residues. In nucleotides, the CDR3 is TGCGCCAGCAGCCGCCTGAGGGGGGTAGGGAACTATGGCTACACCTTC. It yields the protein CASSRLRGVGNYGYTF.